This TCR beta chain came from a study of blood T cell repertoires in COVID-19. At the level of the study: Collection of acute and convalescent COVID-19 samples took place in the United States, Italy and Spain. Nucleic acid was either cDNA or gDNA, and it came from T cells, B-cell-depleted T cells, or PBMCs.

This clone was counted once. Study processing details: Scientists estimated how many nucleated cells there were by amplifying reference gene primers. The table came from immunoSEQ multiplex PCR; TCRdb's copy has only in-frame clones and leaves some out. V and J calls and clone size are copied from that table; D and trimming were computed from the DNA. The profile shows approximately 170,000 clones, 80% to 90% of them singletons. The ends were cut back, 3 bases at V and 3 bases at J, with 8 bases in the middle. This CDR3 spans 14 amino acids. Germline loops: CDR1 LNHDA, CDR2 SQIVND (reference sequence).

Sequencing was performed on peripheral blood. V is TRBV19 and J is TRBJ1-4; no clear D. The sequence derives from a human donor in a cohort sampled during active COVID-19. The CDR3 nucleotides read TGTGCCAGTAGTATCGGAGGGTCTAATGAAAAACTGTTTTTT. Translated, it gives CASSIGGSNEKLFF.